These 6 T cell receptor beta chains were all obtained from the same sample, sequenced in a study of CD8 T cells in Susac syndrome. cDNA came from approximately 0.5 to 1 ug RNA primed by random hexamers. TCRdb ran MiXCR on the immunoSEQ multiplex PCR reads and lists one entry per CDR3 protein. Here the sample spans about 50,000 distinct CDR3 sequences, just over 90% being singletons. Input material: CD8+ T cells from PBMCs. The receptors shown here come from a human donor with multiple sclerosis.

The rearrangement uses TRBV24-1 and TRBJ1-1, with TRBD1 as a possible D gene (6 bases). Trimming took 4 bases from V and 8 from J, leaving 10 bases between them. The CDR3 covers 12 residues. CDR1 and CDR2 (germline): KGHDR, SFDVKD. The CDR3 reads CATSETGTEAFF. CDR3 nucleotide sequence: TGTGCCACCAGTGAAACCGGGACAGAAGCTTTCTTT.

This clonotype was seen only once. The chain couples TRBV12-3 or TRBV12-4 to TRBJ2-7; D gene unclear. The length of the CDR3 is 11 residues. With 7 bases removed from V and 4 bases from J, the gap between germline ends came to 8 bases. This chain's CDR3 is CASTDLYEQYF. CDR3 DNA: TGTGCCAGCACCGATCTATACGAGCAGTACTTC.

The chain uses TRBV19 and TRBJ1-2; weak D call: TRBD1 (5 bases). The CDR3 consists of 13 residues. The germline gives CDR1 LNHDA, CDR2 SQIVND (reference sequence). Between the trimmed V and J ends, which lost 6 bases and 8 bases, there was a span of 16 bases. The CDR3 here is CASSNRDLRGYTF. DNA of the CDR3: TGTGCCAGTAGCAACCGGGACCTGAGGGGCTACACCTTC.

The chain combines TRBV10-3 with TRBJ1-1; D perhaps matches TRBD1 (5 bases). The CDR3 covers 12 residues. Germline CDR1 and CDR2: ENHRY and SYGVKD. V was pared by 10 bases and J by 7 bases, with 16 bases between. The CDR3 loop reads CATGGGAVEAFF. The CDR3 region has the DNA TGTGCCACCGGGGGAGGGGCCGTTGAAGCTTTCTTT.

The rearrangement links TRBV20-1 to TRBJ1-1, with D tentatively TRBD1 (6 bases). Germline V lookup: CDR1 DFQATT, CDR2 SNEGSKA (reference sequence). V was trimmed by 4 bases and J by 3 bases, leaving 9 bases between them. The CDR3 is made up of 12 amino acids. The CDR3 is CSATPGDTEAFF. As DNA, the CDR3 is TGCAGTGCTACCCCAGGGGACACTGAAGCTTTCTTT.

The rearrangement uses TRBV14 and TRBJ2-7; the D is unclear. V was clipped by 3 bases and J by 3 bases, with 12 bases between them. Germline lookup yields CDR1 SGHDN and CDR2 FVKESK. This CDR3 region has 14 residues. CDR3 residues: CASSHAPENYEQYF. The DNA for the CDR3 is TGTGCCAGCAGCCATGCACCGGAGAACTACGAGCAGTACTTC. The full variable domain, with the rest looked up from reference TRBV14 and TRBJ2-7, is EAGVTQFPSHSVIEKGQTVTLRCDPISGHDNLYWYRRVMGKEIKFLLHFVKESKQDESGMPNNRFLAERTGGTYSTLKVQPAELEDSGVYFCASSHAPENYEQYFGPGTRLTVT.